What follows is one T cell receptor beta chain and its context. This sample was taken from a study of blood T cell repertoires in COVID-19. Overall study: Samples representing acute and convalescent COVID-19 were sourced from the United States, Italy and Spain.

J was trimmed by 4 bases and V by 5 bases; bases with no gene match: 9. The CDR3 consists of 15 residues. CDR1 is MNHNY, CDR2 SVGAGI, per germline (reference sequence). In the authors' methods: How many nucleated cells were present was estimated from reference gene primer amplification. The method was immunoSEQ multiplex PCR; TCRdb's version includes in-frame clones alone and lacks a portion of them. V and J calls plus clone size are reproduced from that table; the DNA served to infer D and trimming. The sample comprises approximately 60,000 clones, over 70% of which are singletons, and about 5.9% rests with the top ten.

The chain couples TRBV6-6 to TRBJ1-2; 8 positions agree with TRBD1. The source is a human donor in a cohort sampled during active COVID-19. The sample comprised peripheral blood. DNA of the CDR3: TGTGCCAGCAGTAACCGGGACAGGAGTTCCTATGGCTACACCTTC. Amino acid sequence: CASSNRDRSSYGYTF.